The 6 T cell receptor beta chains presented below share a single source sample, sequenced in a study of shared clonotypes between healthy human individuals. Using immunoSEQ multiplex PCR, the repertoire was profiled, and TCRdb retains in-frame clones only, with some absent. The sample has fewer than 400,000 clones, under 80% seen once. Specimen: memory CD4+ T cells sorted from blood. The subset denotes: CD45RA-negative fraction. Source of these receptors: a man aged 25 to 40 in good health.

The chain joins TRBV5-8 to TRBJ2-7; D uncertain. V shed 6 bases and J shed 4 bases, with 11 bases lying between them. The germline V gene encodes CDR1 SGHTS and CDR2 YDEGEE. The length of the CDR3 is 12 residues. For the CDR3, the DNA is TGTGCCAGCACCCCGGGCCAATACGAGCAGTACTTC. Translated, it gives CASTPGQYEQYF.

The J gene is TRBJ2-1, the V gene TRBV29-1, with D uncertain. The CDR3 totals 11 residues. Trimming stripped 5 bases from V and 12 bases from J, with 14 bases between. Germline V gene lookup returns CDR1 SQVTM and CDR2 ANQGSEA. The CDR3 DNA follows: TGCAGCGTTACCTTGGGGTCCCGGCAGTTCTTC. Amino acids: CSVTLGSRQFF.

The chain employs TRBV5-4 and TRBJ2-7; D call uncertain. The V end lost 0 bases, the J end lost 0 bases, and 10 bases lay between the germline ends. The V gene's germline CDR1 is SGHNT and CDR2 YYREEE (reference sequence). The CDR3 contains 15 residues. The CDR3 sequence: CASSLDSYPSYEQYF. CDR3 nucleotide sequence: TGTGCCAGCAGCTTGGACAGTTATCCCTCCTACGAGCAGTACTTC.

The chain carries TRBV19 and TRBJ1-5; 9 bases are shared with TRBD1. Germline V gives CDR1 LNHDA, CDR2 SQIVND (reference sequence). The CDR3 has 15 amino acids. V was pared by 6 bases and J by 6 bases, with 9 bases of the junction left unmatched. Written as DNA, the CDR3 is TGTGCCAGTAGCGTCGGGACAGGGATGCCTCAGCCCCAGCATTTT. Encoded protein: CASSVGTGMPQPQHF.

This rearrangement joins TRBV29-1 to TRBJ2-1; D unresolved. Trimming removed 4 bases at V and 12 bases at J, with 7 bases between. Germline V gene sequence: CDR1 SQVTM, CDR2 ANQGSEA. The CDR3 has 9 residues. CDR3 nucleotide sequence: TGCAGCGTTGGGGCCGCGCAGTTCTTC. Translating it yields CSVGAAQFF.

The gene calls are TRBV5-1 and TRBJ2-7, with TRBD2 matching over 10 bases. This CDR3 is 14 amino acids long. The germline gives CDR1 SGHRS, CDR2 YFSETQ. Germline trimming cut 0 bases from V and 3 bases from J; bases unmatched to any gene: 0. The CDR3 reads CASSLEREGYEQYF. The DNA of the CDR3 is TGCGCCAGCAGCTTGGAGCGGGAGGGCTACGAGCAGTACTTC.